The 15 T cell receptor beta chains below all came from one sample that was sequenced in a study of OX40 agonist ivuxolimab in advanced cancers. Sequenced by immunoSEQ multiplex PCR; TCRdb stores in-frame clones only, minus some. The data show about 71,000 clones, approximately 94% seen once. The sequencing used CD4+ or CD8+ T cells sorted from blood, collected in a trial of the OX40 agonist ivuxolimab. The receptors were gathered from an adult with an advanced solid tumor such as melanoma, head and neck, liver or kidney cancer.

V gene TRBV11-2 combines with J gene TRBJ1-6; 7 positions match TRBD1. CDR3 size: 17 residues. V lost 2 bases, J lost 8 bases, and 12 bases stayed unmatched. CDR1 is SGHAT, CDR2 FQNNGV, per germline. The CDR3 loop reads CASSLPPQGRSDSPLHF. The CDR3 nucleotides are TGTGCCAGCAGCTTACCCCCACAGGGGAGATCTGATTCACCCCTCCACTTT.

The CDR3 sequence: CASSSPLGGDEQYF. CDR3 sequence (DNA): TGTGCCAGCAGCTCCCCTCTGGGGGGCGACGAGCAGTACTTC. The V and J genes are TRBV7-9 and TRBJ2-7; D is perhaps TRBD1 or TRBD2 (6 bases each). V lost 4 bases and J 5 bases, leaving 15 bases between the germline ends. Per germline, CDR1 SEHNR and CDR2 FQNEAQ (reference sequence). There are 14 residues in the CDR3.

This chain's CDR3 is CASTPGNTIYF. Here the CDR3 DNA reads TGTGCCAGCACTCCCGGAAACACCATATATTTT. V gene TRBV7-9 combines with J gene TRBJ1-3; D is unresolved. The length of the CDR3 is 11 residues. Germline V gene data show CDR1 as SEHNR and CDR2 as FQNEAQ (reference sequence). V was trimmed by 7 bases and J by 4 bases, leaving 5 bases between them. The variable domain in full, completed from reference TRBV7-9 and TRBJ1-3, reads DTGVSQNPRHKITKRGQNVTFRCDPISEHNRLYWYRQTLGQGPEFLTYFQNEAQLEKSRLLSDRFSAERPKGSFSTLEIQRTEQGDSAMYLCASTPGNTIYFGEGSWLTVV.

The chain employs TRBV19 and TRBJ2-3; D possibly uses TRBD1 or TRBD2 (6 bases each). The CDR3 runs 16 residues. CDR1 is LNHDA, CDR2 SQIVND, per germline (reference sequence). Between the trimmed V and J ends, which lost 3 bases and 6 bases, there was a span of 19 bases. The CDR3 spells CASSIRGVRSIDTQYF. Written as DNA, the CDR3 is TGTGCCAGTAGTATTAGGGGGGTGCGGAGTATCGATACGCAGTATTTT.

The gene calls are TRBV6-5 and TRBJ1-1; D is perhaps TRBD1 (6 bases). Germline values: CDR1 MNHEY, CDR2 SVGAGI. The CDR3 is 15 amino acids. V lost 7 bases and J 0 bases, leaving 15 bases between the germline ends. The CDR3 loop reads CASTLDSYMNTEAFF. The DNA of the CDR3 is TGTGCCAGCACCTTGGACAGTTACATGAACACTGAAGCTTTCTTT.

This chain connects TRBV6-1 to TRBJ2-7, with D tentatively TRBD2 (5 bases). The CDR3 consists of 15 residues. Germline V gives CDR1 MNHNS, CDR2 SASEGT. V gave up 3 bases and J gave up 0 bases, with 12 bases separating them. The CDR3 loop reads CASSEGDMGSYEQYF. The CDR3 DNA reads TGTGCCAGCAGTGAGGGAGACATGGGCTCCTACGAGCAGTACTTC.

The CDR3 here is CATSGDRGSFYEQYF. CDR3 DNA: TGTGCCACCAGCGGGGACAGGGGGAGTTTCTACGAGCAGTACTTC. The rearrangement links TRBV15 to TRBJ2-7, with 11 bases aligning to TRBD1. Germline V gene sequence: CDR1 LNHNV, CDR2 YYDKDF (reference sequence). Germline trimming cut 5 bases from V and 3 bases from J; bases unmatched to any gene: 6. The CDR3 consists of 15 residues.

This CDR3 is CASSQDRRLVRETTYPPDTQYF. The CDR3 nucleotides are TGCGCCAGCAGCCAAGATAGGCGACTAGTGCGGGAGACTACGTACCCTCCAGATACGCAGTATTTT. V usage is TRBV4-3 and J usage is TRBJ2-3, with 7 bases lining up with TRBD2. Per germline, CDR1 LGHNA and CDR2 YSLEER. The V segment lost 0 bases and the J segment 4 bases; nucleotides outside the gene matches: 25. This CDR3 is 22 amino acids long.

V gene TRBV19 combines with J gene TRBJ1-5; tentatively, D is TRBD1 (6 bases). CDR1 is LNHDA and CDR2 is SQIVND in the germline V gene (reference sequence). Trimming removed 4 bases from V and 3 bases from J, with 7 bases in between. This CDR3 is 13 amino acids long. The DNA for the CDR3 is TGTGCCAGTAGTACAGGGGTCAATCAGCCCCAGCATTTT. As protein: CASSTGVNQPQHF.

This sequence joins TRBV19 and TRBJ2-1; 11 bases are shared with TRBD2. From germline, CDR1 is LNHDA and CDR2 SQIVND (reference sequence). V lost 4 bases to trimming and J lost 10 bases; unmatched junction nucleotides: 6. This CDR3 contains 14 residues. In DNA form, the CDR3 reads TGTGCCAGTAGTACCCCTAGCGGGGGGAGGGAGCAGTTCTTC. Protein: CASSTPSGGREQFF.

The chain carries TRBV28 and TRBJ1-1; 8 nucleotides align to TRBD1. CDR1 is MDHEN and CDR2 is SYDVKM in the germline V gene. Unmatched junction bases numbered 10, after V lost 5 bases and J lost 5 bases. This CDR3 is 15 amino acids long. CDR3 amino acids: CASSAWTGFETEAFF. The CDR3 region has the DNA TGTGCCAGCAGTGCATGGACAGGGTTTGAAACTGAAGCTTTCTTT.

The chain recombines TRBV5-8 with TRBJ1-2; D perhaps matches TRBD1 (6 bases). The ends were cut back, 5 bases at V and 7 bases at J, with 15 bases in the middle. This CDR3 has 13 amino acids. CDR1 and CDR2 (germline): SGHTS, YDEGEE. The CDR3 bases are TGTGCCAGCAGAGGGGGTGGGCTATCTGGCTACACCTTC. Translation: CASRGGGLSGYTF.

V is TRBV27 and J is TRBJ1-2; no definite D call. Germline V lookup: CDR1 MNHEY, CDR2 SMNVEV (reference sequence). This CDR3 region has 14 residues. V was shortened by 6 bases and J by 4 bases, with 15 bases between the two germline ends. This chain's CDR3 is CASSADASSYGYTF. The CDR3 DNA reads TGTGCCAGCAGCGCGGACGCCTCCTCCTATGGCTACACCTTC.

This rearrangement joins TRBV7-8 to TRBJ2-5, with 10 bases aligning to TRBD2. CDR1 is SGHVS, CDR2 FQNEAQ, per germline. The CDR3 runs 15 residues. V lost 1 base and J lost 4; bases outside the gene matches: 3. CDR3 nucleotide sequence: TGTGCCAGCAGCTTAGGCCTAGCGGGAGTAGAGACCCAGTACTTC. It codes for CASSLGLAGVETQYF. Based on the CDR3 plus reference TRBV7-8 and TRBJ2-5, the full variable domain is GAGVSQSPRYKVAKRGQDVALRCDPISGHVSLFWYQQALGQGPEFLTYFQNEAQLDKSGLPSDRFFAERPEGSVSTLKIQRTQQEDSAVYLCASSLGLAGVETQYFGPGTRLLVL.

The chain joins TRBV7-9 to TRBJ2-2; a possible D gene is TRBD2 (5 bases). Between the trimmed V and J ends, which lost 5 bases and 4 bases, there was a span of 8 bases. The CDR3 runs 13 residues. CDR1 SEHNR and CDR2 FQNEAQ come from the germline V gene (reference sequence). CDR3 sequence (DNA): TGTGCCAGCAGCCCGGGATTCACCGGGGAGCTGTTTTTT. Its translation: CASSPGFTGELFF.